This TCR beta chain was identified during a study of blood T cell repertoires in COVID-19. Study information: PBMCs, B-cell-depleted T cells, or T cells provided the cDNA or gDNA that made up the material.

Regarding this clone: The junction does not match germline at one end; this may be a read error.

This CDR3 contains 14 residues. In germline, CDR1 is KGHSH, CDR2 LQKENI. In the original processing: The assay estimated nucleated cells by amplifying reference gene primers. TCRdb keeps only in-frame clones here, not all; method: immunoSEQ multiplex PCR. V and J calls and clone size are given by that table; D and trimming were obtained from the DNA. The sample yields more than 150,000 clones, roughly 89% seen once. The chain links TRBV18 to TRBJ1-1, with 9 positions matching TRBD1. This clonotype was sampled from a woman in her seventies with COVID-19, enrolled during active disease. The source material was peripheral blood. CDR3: CASSATGGNSEAFF. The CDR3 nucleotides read TGTGCCAGCTCAGCAACAGGGGGCAACAGTGAAGCTTTCTTT.